This paragraph reports one T cell receptor beta chain. The antigen remains undetermined. This CDR3 is 17 amino acids long. Germline V lookup: CDR1 SGHKS, CDR2 YYEKEE (reference sequence). With V trimmed by 3 bases and J by 7 bases, 15 bases remained unmatched. The source of the sample is a study of post-analysis software for immune sequencing data. Overall study findings and caveats: Batch-mates among the samples co-clustered strongly by F measure. Four to six TRBV segments, including TRBV5-6, TRBV5-1 and TRBV20-1, were more frequent in patients than controls.

Unique molecular identifiers had been added to the TCR beta cDNA libraries. Each CDR3 protein gets one entry after TCRdb re-called the PCR reads with MiXCR. The sample holds hundreds of thousands of distinct CDR3 sequences; 25% to 30% are singletons and the top ten take more than 0.55%. V gene TRBV5-5 combines with J gene TRBJ2-7; 11 bases are a match to TRBD1. The sequence was obtained from a girl aged 5 to 17 with multiple sclerosis. The material sequenced was blood. CDR3 sequence: CASSSYYPGQGEYEQYF. In DNA, the CDR3 is TGTGCCAGCAGCTCCTACTACCCGGGACAGGGGGAGTATGAGCAGTACTTC.